This is a list of T cell receptor beta chains from one sample in a study of cytomegalovirus exposure and HLA in healthy donors. Data came from immunoSEQ multiplex PCR; TCRdb stores just in-frame clones and leaves some out. The sample consists of around 130,000 clones, roughly 80% of them appearing once. Sample: PBMCs. These receptors were taken from a woman aged 40 to 49 in good health and CMV-seronegative. Both conserved end residues are part of each CDR3. The D gene is left open where the match is weak. Expanded clones get a size class; other rows say once, few or many, or leave the size out.

TRBV7-9	.	TRBJ1-1	TRBD1	CASSSGQGANTEAFF	TGTGCCAGCAGCTCAGGACAGGGTGCGAACACTGAAGCTTTCTTT
TRBV6-1	.	TRBJ2-7	.	CASSVEASAEEQYF	TGTGCCAGCAGTGTCGAGGCATCAGCGGAGGAGCAGTACTTC
TRBV6-5	.	TRBJ2-7	.	CASSYSVPGASYEQYF	TGTGCCAGCAGTTACTCGGTGCCAGGTGCTTCCTACGAGCAGTACTTC
TRBV9	.	TRBJ2-1	.	CASSVVGGQIYNEQFF	TGTGCCAGCAGCGTAGTAGGCGGACAAATCTACAATGAGCAGTTCTTC
TRBV7-9	.	TRBJ1-2	.	CASSGYGGDNYGYTF	TGTGCCAGCAGCGGCTACGGGGGGGATAACTATGGCTACACCTTC
TRBV7-9	few	TRBJ2-3	TRBD1	CASSRRDRDGDTQYF	TGTGCCAGCAGCCGCCGGGACAGGGATGGAGATACGCAGTATTTT
TRBV19	.	TRBJ2-7	.	CASSPTGLYEQYF	TGTGCCAGTAGTCCGACAGGTCTCTACGAGCAGTACTTC
TRBV18	.	TRBJ1-1	TRBD1	CASSGTGGVGEAFF	TGTGCCAGCTCTGGAACAGGGGGAGTGGGTGAGGCTTTCTTT
TRBV7-2	.	TRBJ1-5	.	CASSLDKLPQHF	TGTGCCAGCAGCTTAGACAAGTTGCCCCAGCATTTT
TRBV15	.	TRBJ2-3	.	CATTRGGDTDTQYF	TGTGCCACCACCCGCGGCGGGGACACAGATACGCAGTATTTT
TRBV7-9	.	TRBJ1-6	TRBD1	CASSGQGVSLHF	TGTGCCAGCAGCGGTCAGGGGGTCTCCCTCCACTTT
TRBV5-6	.	TRBJ1-2	TRBD1	CASSFGQGHGYTF	TGTGCCAGCAGCTTCGGACAGGGCCATGGCTACACCTTC
TRBV5-1	.	TRBJ2-1	.	CASSLGRNEQFF	TGCGCCAGCAGCTTGGGTCGGAATGAGCAGTTCTTC
TRBV15	once	TRBJ2-5	.	CATSPRGAAQETQYF	TGTGCCACCAGCCCCCGTGGGGCAGCGCAAGAGACCCAGTACTTC
TRBV9	once	TRBJ2-1	.	CASSSGSSYNEQFF	TGTGCCAGCAGCAGCGGTAGCTCCTACAATGAGCAGTTCTTC
TRBV6-5	few	TRBJ2-7	TRBD2	CASSYGLAGYEQYF	TGTGCCAGCAGTTACGGGCTAGCGGGCTACGAGCAGTACTTC